Included here is one TCR beta chain sequence, with context. Antigen: not known. Generated by immunoSEQ multiplex PCR, the TCRdb table keeps only in-frame clones and is missing some. The sample includes more than 150,000 clones, around 94% of them seen just once. The sample belongs to a study of T cell responses to AZD1222 COVID-19 vaccine. The CDR3 is 14 amino acids. The germline gives CDR1 SGHRS, CDR2 YFSETQ. Trimming removed 4 bases at V and 7 bases at J, with 14 bases between. Whole-study results and caveats: Increases in Spike-specific TCR breadth and depth were seen after two AZD1222 doses. Clonal diversity may have been underestimated in mostly white British donors.

This material consisted of peripheral blood, taken 28 days after the second AZD1222 dose. This TCR was recovered from an adult who received the AZD1222 COVID-19 vaccine. V usage is TRBV5-1 and J usage is TRBJ2-2; D is possibly TRBD2 (6 bases). The CDR3 DNA follows: TGCGCCAGCAGCGCAACGACTAGAAACGGGGAGCTGTTTTTT. Amino acid sequence: CASSATTRNGELFF.